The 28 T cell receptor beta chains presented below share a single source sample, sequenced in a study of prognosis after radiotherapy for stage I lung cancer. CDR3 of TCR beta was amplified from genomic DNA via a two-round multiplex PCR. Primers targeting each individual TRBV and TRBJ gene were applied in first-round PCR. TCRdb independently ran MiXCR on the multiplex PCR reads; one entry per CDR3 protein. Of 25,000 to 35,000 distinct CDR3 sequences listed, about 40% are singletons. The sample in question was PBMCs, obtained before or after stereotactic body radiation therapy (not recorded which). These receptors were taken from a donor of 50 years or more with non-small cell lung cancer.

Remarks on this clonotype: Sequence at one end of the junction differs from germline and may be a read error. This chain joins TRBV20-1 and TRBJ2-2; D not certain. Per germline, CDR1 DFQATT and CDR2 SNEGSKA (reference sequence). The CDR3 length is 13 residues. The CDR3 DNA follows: TGCAGTGCTATGACATACAACACCGTGGAGCTGTTTTTT. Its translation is CSAMTYNTVELFF.

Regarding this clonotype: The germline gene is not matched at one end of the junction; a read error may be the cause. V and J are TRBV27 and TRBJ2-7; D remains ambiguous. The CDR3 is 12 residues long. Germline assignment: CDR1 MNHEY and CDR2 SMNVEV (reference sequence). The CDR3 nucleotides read TGTGCCAGCGGTTTTGCGTCCTACGAGCAGTACTTC. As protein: CASGFASYEQYF.

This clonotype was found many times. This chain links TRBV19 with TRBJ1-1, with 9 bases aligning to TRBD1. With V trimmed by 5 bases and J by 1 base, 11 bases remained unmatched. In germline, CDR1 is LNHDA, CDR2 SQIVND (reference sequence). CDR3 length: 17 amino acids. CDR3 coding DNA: TGTGCCAGTAGTCTTAGGACAGGGGAAGGAAAGAACACTGAAGCTTTCTTT. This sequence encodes CASSLRTGEGKNTEAFF.

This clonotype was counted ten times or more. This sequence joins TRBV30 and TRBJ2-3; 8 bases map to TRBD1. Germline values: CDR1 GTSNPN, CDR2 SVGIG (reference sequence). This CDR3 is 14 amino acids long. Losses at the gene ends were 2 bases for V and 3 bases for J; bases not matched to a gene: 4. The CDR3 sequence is CAWSRGQGTDTQYF. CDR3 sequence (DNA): TGTGCCTGGAGTAGAGGACAGGGAACAGATACGCAGTATTTT.

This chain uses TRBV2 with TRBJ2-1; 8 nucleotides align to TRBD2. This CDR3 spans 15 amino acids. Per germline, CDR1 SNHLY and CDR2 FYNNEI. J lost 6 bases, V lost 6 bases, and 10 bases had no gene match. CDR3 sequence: CASRGTGGPFNEQFF. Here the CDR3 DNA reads TGTGCCAGCAGAGGAACGGGAGGGCCTTTCAATGAGCAGTTCTTC.

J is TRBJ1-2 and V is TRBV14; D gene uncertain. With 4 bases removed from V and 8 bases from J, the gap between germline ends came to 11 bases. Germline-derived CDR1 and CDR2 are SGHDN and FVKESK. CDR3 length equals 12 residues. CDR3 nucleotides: TGTGCCAGCAGCCTACAGACCTACGGCTACACCTTC. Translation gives CASSLQTYGYTF.

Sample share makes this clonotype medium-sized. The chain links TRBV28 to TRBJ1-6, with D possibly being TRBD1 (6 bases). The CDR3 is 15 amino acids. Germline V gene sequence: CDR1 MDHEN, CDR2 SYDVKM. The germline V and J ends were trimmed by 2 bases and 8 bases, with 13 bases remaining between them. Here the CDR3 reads CASSLPQGSYSPLHF. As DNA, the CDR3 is TGTGCCAGCAGTTTACCTCAGGGGAGTTATTCACCCCTCCACTTT.

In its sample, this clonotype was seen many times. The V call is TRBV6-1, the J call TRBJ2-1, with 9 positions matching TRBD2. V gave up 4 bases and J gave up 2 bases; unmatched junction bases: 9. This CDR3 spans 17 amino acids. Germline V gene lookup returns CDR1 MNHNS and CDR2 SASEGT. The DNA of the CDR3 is TGTGCCAGCAGTGTTGGCGGGAGGGGTGACCCCTACAATGAGCAGTTCTTC. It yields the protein CASSVGGRGDPYNEQFF.

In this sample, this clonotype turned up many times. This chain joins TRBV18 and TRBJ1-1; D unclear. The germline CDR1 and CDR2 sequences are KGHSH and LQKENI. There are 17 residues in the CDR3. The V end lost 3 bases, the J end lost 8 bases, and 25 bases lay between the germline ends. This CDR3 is CASSPAGLILGPAEAFF. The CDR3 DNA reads TGTGCCAGCTCACCCGCAGGCTTGATCCTCGGGCCAGCCGAAGCTTTCTTT.

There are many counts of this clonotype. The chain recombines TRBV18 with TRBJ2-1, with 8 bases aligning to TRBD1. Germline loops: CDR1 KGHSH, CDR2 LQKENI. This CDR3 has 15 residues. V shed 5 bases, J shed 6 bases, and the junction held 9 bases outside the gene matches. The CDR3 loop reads CASSTRTGLSNEQFF. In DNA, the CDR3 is TGTGCCAGCTCAACCCGGACAGGGTTGAGCAATGAGCAGTTCTTC.

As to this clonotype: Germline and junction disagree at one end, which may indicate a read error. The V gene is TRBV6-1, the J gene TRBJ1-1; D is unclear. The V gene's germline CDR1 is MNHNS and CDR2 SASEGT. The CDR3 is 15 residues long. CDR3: CASRKGDAMNTEDFF. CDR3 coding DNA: TGTGCCAGCAGGAAAGGAGACGCGATGAACACTGAAGATTTCTTT.

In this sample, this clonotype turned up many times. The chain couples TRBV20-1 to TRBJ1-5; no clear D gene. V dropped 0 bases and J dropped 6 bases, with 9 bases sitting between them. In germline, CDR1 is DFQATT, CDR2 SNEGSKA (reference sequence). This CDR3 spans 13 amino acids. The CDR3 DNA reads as TGCAGTGCTAGAGATCACCCCAGTCAGCCCCAGCATTTT. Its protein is CSARDHPSQPQHF.

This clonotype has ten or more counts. DNA for the CDR3: TGTGCCAGCAGTGAAGGGGGTCACCATCAGCCCCAGCATTTT. Translating gives CASSEGGHHQPQHF. J is TRBJ1-5 and V is TRBV6-1; the D is unclear. Germline V gene data show CDR1 as MNHNS and CDR2 as SASEGT. V was pared by 1 base and J by 5 bases, with 9 bases between. The CDR3 totals 14 residues.

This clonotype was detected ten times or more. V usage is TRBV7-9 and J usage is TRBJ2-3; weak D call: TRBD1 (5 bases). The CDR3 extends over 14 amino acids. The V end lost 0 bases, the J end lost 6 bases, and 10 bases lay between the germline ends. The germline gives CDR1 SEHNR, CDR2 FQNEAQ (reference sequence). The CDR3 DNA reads TGTGCCAGCAGCTTAGCCCAGGGTGAGGATACGCAGTATTTT. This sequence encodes CASSLAQGEDTQYF.

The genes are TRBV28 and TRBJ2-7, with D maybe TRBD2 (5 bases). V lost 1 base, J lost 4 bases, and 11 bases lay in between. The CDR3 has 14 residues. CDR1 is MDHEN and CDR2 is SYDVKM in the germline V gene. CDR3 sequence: CASSLSGILYEQYF. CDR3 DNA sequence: TGTGCCAGCAGTTTATCCGGGATCTTATACGAGCAGTACTTC.

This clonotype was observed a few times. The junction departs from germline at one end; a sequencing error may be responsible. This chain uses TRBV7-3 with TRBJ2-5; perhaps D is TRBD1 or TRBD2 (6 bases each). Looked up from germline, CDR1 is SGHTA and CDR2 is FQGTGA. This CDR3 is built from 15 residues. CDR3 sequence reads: CASSLNMGGAETQHF. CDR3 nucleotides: TGTGCCAGCAGCTTAAATATGGGGGGCGCGGAGACCCAGCACTTC. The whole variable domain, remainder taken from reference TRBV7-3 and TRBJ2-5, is GAGVSQTPSNKVTEKGKYVELRCDPISGHTALYWYRQSLGQGPEFLIYFQGTGAADDSGLPNDRFFAVRPEGSVSTLKIQRTERGDSAVYLCASSLNMGGAETQHFGPGTRLLVL.

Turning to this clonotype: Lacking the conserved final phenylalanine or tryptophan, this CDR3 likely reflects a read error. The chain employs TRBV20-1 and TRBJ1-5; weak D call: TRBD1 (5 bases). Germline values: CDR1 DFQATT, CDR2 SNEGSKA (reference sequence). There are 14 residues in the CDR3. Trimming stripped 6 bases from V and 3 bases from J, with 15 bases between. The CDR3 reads CSALGGVNNQPQHS. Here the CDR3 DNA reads TGCAGTGCCCTCGGAGGGGTAAACAATCAGCCCCAGCATTCT.

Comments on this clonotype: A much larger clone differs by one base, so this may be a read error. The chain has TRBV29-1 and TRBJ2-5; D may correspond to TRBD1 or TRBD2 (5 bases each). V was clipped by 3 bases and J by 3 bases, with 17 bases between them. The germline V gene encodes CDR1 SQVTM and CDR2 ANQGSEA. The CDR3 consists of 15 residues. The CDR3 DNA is TGCAGCGTTGACGGGGCACCGTGCCCTAAAGAGACCCAGTACTTC. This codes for CSVDGAPCPKETQYF.

As DNA, the CDR3 is TGTGCCAGCAGGACAGTAGGGACAGGCAACTATGGCTACACCTTC. Amino acids: CASRTVGTGNYGYTF. The chain has TRBV6-2 or TRBV6-3 and TRBJ1-2, with 8 bases matching TRBD1. Per the germline V gene, CDR1 is MNHEY and CDR2 is SVGEGT. V shed 6 bases and J 2 bases; nucleotides not matched to a gene: 8. This CDR3 comprises 15 residues.

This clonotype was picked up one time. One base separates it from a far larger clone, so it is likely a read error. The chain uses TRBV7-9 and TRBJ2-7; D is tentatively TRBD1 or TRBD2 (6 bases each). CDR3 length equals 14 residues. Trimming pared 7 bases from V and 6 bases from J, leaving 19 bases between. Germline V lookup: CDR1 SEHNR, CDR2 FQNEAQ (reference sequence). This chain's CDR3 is CASKIHPEGGEQYF. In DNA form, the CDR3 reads TGTGCCAGCAAGATCCACCCGGAGGGGGGCGAGCAGTACTTC.

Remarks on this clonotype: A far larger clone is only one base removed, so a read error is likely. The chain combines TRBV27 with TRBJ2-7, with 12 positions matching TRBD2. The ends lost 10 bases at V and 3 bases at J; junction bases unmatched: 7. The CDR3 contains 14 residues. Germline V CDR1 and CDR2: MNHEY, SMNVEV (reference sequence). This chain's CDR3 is CATRGLAGGYEQYF. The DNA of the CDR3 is TGTGCCACCAGGGGACTAGCGGGTGGCTACGAGCAGTACTTC.

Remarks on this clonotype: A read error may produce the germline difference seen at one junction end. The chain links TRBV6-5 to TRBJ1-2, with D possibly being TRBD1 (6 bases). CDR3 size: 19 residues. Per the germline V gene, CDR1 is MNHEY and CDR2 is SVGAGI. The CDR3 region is CASSYFYRDGGQKDYVYTF. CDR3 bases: TGTGCCAGCAGTTACTTCTACCGGGACGGGGGGCAGAAGGACTATGTCTACACCTTC.

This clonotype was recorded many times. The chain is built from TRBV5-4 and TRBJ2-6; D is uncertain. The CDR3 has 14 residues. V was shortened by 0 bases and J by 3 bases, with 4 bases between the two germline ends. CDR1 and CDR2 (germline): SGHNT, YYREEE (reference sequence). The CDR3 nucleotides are TGTGCCAGCAGCTTGGGAGTTGGGGCCAACGTCCTGACTTTC. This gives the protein CASSLGVGANVLTF.

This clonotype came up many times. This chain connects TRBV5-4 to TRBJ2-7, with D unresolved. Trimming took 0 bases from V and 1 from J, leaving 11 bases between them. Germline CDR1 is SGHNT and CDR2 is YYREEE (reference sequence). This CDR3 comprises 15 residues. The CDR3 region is CASSLGESGSYEQYF. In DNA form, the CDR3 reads TGTGCCAGCAGCTTGGGGGAATCCGGGTCCTACGAGCAGTACTTC.

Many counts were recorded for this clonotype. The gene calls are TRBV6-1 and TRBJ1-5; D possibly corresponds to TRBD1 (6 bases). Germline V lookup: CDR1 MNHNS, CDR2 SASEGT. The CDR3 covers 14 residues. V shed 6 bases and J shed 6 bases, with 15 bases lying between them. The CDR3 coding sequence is TGTGCCAGCAGGGACAGCACCAGCGGTCAGCCCCAGCATTTT. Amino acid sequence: CASRDSTSGQPQHF.

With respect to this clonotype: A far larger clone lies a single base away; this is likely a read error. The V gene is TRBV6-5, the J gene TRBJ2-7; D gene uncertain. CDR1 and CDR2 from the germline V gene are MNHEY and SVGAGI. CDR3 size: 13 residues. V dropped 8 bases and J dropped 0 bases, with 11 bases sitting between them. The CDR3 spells CASEVGYSYEQYF. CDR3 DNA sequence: TGTGCCAGCGAGGTGGGCTACTCCTACGAGCAGTACTTC.

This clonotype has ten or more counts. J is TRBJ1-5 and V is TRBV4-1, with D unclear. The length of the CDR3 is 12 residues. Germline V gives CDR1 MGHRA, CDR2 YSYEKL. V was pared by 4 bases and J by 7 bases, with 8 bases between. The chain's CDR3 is CASSRPNQPQHF. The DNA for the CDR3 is TGCGCCAGCAGCCGTCCAAACCAGCCCCAGCATTTT.

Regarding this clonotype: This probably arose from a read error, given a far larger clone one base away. The DNA of the CDR3 is TGTGCCAGCAGCCCTCGTTTGGTATTCGTCGGGGCCAACGTCCTGACTTTC. As protein: CASSPRLVFVGANVLTF. The chain recombines TRBV7-9 with TRBJ2-6; no firm D call. In germline, CDR1 is SEHNR, CDR2 FQNEAQ (reference sequence). V was pared by 5 bases and J by 4 bases, with 18 bases between. The CDR3 sequence is 17 residues long.